This T cell receptor beta chain was identified during a study of blood T cells in healthy people across ages. Study-wide findings and caveats: Long-lived and aged donors differed, with more naive CD4+ cells and higher diversity in the long-lived. Per million T cells, TCR beta diversity dropped roughly linearly as age increased.

V gave up 4 bases and J gave up 2 bases, with 16 bases separating them. Germline V gene data show CDR1 as SGHRS and CDR2 as YFSETQ. This CDR3 is built from 15 residues. This clonotype came up many times. Its specificity is not known. Primers used in a second PCR of roughly 7 to 11 cycles were a sample-barcoded 5' primer and a J-beta primer mix. Every sample gave at least 3 million paired-end reads containing CDR3. TCRdb reanalysed the 5' RACE reads using MiXCR and keeps one entry per CDR3 protein. The sample consists of about 730,000 distinct CDR3 sequences, roughly 45% of them appearing once. Each sample yielded at least 6 million isolated PBMCs.

This receptor was taken from a woman aged 55 to 70 in good health. Sample: blood. V is TRBV5-1 and J is TRBJ2-7; D might be TRBD1 or TRBD2, each matching 5 bases. This CDR3 reads CASSPWDGFTYEQYF. In DNA, the CDR3 is TGCGCCAGCAGCCCCTGGGACGGATTTACCTACGAGCAGTACTTC.